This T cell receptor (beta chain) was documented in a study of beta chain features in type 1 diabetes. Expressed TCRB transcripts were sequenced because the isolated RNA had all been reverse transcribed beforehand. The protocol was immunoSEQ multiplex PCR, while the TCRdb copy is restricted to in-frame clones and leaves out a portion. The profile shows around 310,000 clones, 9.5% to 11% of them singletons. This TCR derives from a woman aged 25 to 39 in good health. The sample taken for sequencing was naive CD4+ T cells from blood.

CDR3 region: CASSSQEGSYEQYF. The CDR3 DNA sequence: TGTGCCAGCAGCTCTCAGGAGGGCTCCTACGAGCAGTACTTC. V usage is TRBV7-6 and J usage is TRBJ2-7; tentative D call: TRBD2 (6 bases). The CDR3 sequence is 14 residues long. The germline gives CDR1 SGHVS, CDR2 FNYEAQ. Trimming took 4 bases from V and 0 from J, leaving 10 bases between them.